The rows below give T cell receptor beta chains drawn from one sample of a study of blood T cell repertoires in COVID-19. Clones were read by immunoSEQ multiplex PCR, and TCRdb kept only the in-frame ones, dropping some. The repertoire holds about 98,000 clones, with approximately 81% as singletons. Sequenced: peripheral blood. Every receptor here comes from a woman aged 80 or older with acute or convalescent COVID-19. Both conserved end residues are part of each CDR3. Size values are once, few and many counts, or a class for expanded clones, and some rows have none.

V gene: TRBV3-1/TRBV3-2
J gene: TRBJ1-3
clone size: NA
CDR3 length: 19
CDR3 protein: CASSQPRTGTGGDGNTIYF

V gene: TRBV6-5
J gene: TRBJ1-6
clone size: NA
CDR3 length: 12
CDR3 protein: CASSGFNSPLHF

V gene: TRBV4-3
J gene: TRBJ1-3
clone size: NA
CDR3 length: 15
CDR3 protein: CASSQEAGPGNTIYF

V gene: TRBV19
J gene: TRBJ2-7
clone size: NA
CDR3 length: 15
CDR3 protein: CASSIENRGPAEQYF

V gene: TRBV28
J gene: TRBJ1-4
clone size: NA
CDR3 length: 15
CDR3 protein: CASSAPGGRNEKLFF

V gene: TRBV30
J gene: TRBJ1-5
clone size: once
CDR3 length: 15
CDR3 protein: CAWRDGTGGNQPQHF

V gene: TRBV4-2
J gene: TRBJ1-2
clone size: once
CDR3 length: 16
CDR3 protein: CASSQALGHPVEGYTF

V gene: TRBV7-6
J gene: TRBJ2-7
clone size: NA
CDR3 length: 15
CDR3 protein: CASSLTAGQGSEQYF

V gene: TRBV7-2
J gene: TRBJ1-6
clone size: NA
CDR3 length: 15
CDR3 protein: CASQGTGPYNSPLHF

V gene: TRBV28
J gene: TRBJ1-1
clone size: NA
CDR3 length: 14
CDR3 protein: CASSSGTPGGEAFF

V gene: TRBV2
J gene: TRBJ2-4
clone size: NA
CDR3 length: 12
CDR3 protein: CASSLQGAIQYF

V gene: TRBV18
J gene: TRBJ1-5
clone size: medium-sized
CDR3 length: 13
CDR3 protein: CASSPGQNQPQHF

V gene: TRBV2
J gene: TRBJ1-2
clone size: NA
CDR3 length: 14
CDR3 protein: CASSDNRGGYGYTF

V gene: TRBV7-9
J gene: TRBJ2-1
clone size: NA
CDR3 length: 14
CDR3 protein: CASSLNAVYNEQFF

V gene: TRBV28
J gene: TRBJ2-5
clone size: NA
CDR3 length: 13
CDR3 protein: CASRQGGQETQYF

V gene: TRBV18
J gene: TRBJ1-1
clone size: NA
CDR3 length: 15
CDR3 protein: CASSPRSGRVTEAFF